This T cell receptor beta chain was identified during a study of blood T cells in healthy people across ages. With a J-beta primer mix and a sample-barcoded 5' primer, a second PCR ran about 6 to 11 cycles. From the 5' RACE reads, TCRdb called clonotypes with MiXCR, one entry per CDR3 protein. The data contain 750,000 to 1,000,000 distinct CDR3 sequences, almost 30% of them singletons. The table lists this clonotype with many counts. The V and J ends lost 3 bases and 3 bases respectively, with 15 bases between them. Germline CDR1 DFQATT, CDR2 SNEGSKA (reference sequence). CDR3 length: 15 residues. The same sample was also studied in work on T cells of mothers and their children.

The V gene is TRBV20-1, the J gene TRBJ1-5; no definite D call. This TCR came from a woman between 40 and 50 years old in good health. Sample: blood. The CDR3 is CSARAGRPINQPQHF. For the CDR3, the DNA is TGCAGTGCTAGGGCCGGGAGGCCAATCAATCAGCCCCAGCATTTT.